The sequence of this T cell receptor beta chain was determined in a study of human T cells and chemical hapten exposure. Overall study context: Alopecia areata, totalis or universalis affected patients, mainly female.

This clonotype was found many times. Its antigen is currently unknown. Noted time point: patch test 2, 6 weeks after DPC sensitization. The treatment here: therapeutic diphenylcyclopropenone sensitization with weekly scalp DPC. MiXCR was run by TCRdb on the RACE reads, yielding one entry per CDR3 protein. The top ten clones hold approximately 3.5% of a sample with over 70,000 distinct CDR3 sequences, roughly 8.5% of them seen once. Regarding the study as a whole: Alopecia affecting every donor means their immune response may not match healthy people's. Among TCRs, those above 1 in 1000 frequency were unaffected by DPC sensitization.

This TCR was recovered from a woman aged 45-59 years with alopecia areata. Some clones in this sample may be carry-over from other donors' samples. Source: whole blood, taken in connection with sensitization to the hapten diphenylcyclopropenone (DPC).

DNA for the CDR3: TGTGCCATCAGTGACCCACCCCCTGGCACAGATACGCAGTATTTT. The encoded protein is CAISDPPPGTDTQYF. The chain employs TRBV10-3 and TRBJ2-3, with D unclear. The CDR3 consists of 15 residues. The V end lost 3 bases, the J end lost 1 base, and 11 bases lay between the germline ends. The germline gives CDR1 ENHRY, CDR2 SYGVKD.